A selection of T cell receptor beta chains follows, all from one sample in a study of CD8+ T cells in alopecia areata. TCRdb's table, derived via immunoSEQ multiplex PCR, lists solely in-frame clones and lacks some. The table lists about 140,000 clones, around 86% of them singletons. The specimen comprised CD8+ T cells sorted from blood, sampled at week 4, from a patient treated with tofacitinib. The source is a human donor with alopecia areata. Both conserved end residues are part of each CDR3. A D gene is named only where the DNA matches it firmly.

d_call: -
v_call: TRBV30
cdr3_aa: CAWSVLIAGNHPYEQYF

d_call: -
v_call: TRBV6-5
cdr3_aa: CASSADRSSYNEQFF

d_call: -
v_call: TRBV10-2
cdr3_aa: CASSDPDGRGYGYTF

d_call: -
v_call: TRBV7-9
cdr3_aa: CASSPPQGTDTQYF

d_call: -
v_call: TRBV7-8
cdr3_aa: CASTETPGANDEQYF

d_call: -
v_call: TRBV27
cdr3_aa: CATKPHSGSYNEQFF

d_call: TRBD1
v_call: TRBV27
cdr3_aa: CASSWTRTGGYNEQFF

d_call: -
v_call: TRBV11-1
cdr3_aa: CASSWGNRYYSPLHF

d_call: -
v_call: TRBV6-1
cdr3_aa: CASQPPYGYTF

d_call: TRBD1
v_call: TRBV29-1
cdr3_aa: CSVARVGQGYEQYF

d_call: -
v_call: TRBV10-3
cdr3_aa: CAISEEIQESSYEQYF

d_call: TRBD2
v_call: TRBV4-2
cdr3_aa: CASSQGITSGEQYF

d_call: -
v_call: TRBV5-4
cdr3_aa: CASSLGAEMNTEAFF

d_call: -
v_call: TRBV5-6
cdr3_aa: CASRIGGPGGLNTGELFF

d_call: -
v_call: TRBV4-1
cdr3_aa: CASTEIRGTGELFF

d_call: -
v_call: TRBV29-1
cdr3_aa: CSVPITGSSSGANVLTF

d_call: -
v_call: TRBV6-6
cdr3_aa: CASRIVGTEAFF

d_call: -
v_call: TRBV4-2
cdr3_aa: CASSPQEETQYF

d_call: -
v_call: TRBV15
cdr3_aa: CATSDLRKVVSYEQYF

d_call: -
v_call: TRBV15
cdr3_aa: CATSSLRGRTEAFF

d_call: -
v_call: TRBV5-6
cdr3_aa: CAGSFFYTLRERKETQYF

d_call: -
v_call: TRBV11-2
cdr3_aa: CASSSGTTYSNQPQHF

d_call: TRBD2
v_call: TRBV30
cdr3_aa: CAWSVSGREADTQYF

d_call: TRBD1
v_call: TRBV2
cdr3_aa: CASSEIPGGSGELFF

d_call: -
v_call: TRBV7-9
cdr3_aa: CASSFRAGGTDTQYF

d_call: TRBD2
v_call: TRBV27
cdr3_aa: CASSKTSGIYNEQFF

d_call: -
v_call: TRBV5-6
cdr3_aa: CASSLVSYEQYF